The rows below give T cell receptor beta chains drawn from one sample of a study of T-cell reconstitution after alpha-beta-depleted transplantation in children. TCRdb used MiXCR to reprocess the PCR reads, holding one entry per CDR3 protein. The top ten clones hold approximately 25% of a sample with 440,000 or so distinct CDR3 sequences, over 40% of them seen once. Sequenced here: PBMCs, sampled before TCRalphabeta/CD19-depleted stem cell transplant. The receptors were gathered from a girl under 10 years old with aplastic anemia, due to receive a stem cell transplant. Both conserved end residues are part of each CDR3. D genes are given only for firm matches. Size tells how often a clone was seen (once, few, many) or the class of an expanded clone, and some rows leave it out.

CASSGLRGGEQYF	TGTGCCAGCAGCGGCCTCAGGGGAGGCGAGCAGTACTTC	many	TRBV9	NA	TRBJ2-7
CASSPPDRDGPTDTQYF	TGTGCCAGCAGCCCCCCCGACCGGGATGGGCCCACAGATACGCAGTATTTT	many	TRBV5-4	NA	TRBJ2-3
CASSPHQRSYEQYF	TGTGCCAGCAGCCCACACCAGCGGTCCTACGAGCAGTACTTC	few	TRBV9	NA	TRBJ2-7
CGGWGALFGNTIYF	TGTGGAGGTTGGGGGGCCCTATTTGGAAACACCATATATTTT	many	TRBV28	NA	TRBJ1-3
CASSPRTPENIQYF	TGTGCCAGCTCACCAAGAACACCCGAAAACATTCAGTACTTC	NA	TRBV18	NA	TRBJ2-4
CASSGQGLIQPQHF	TGTGCCAGCAGCGGACAGGGGCTTATCCAGCCCCAGCATTTT	many	TRBV7-9	TRBD1	TRBJ1-5
CASSWGPTADTEAFF	TGTGCCAGCAGCTGGGGCCCCACAGCGGACACTGAAGCTTTCTTT	once	TRBV5-5	NA	TRBJ1-1
CSVEDYEQSF	TGCAGCGTTGAGGATTACGAGCAGTCCTTC	NA	TRBV29-1	NA	TRBJ2-7
CASSPSDVLETQYF	TGTGCCAGTAGTCCCTCGGACGTGTTGGAGACCCAGTACTTC	NA	TRBV19	NA	TRBJ2-5
CASSQANTETQYF	TGTGCCAGCAGCCAAGCTAATACAGAGACCCAGTACTTC	NA	TRBV3-1	NA	TRBJ2-5
CATSRGDFADTQYF	TGTGCCACCAGCAGGGGGGACTTCGCAGATACGCAGTATTTT	NA	TRBV15	NA	TRBJ2-3
CASQVSGRAADTQYF	TGTGCCAGCCAGGTTAGCGGGAGAGCTGCAGATACGCAGTATTTT	few	TRBV2	TRBD2	TRBJ2-3
CASRYDGTDTQYF	TGTGCCAGCAGGTACGACGGTACAGATACGCAGTATTTT	NA	TRBV6-2/TRBV6-3	NA	TRBJ2-3
CSAPDPDKLAYEQYF	TGCAGTGCTCCCGACCCCGACAAGCTAGCCTACGAGCAGTACTTC	NA	TRBV20-1	NA	TRBJ2-7
CASSLGKGTDTQYF	TGTGCCAGCAGTCTCGGAAAGGGTACAGATACGCAGTATTTT	NA	TRBV27	NA	TRBJ2-3
CASRDSLGEQYF	TGTGCCAGCAGGGACAGTTTGGGGGAGCAGTACTTC	NA	TRBV2	NA	TRBJ2-7
CSARDASVPTDTQYF	TGCAGTGCTAGAGATGCCTCGGTCCCCACAGATACGCAGTATTTT	NA	TRBV20-1	NA	TRBJ2-3
CASSPEKTGNTIYF	TGCGCCAGCAGCCCCGAGAAGACTGGAAACACCATATATTTT	NA	TRBV5-1	NA	TRBJ1-3
CASSPGVSNTEAFF	TGTGCCAGCTCGCCCGGGGTTTCGAACACTGAAGCTTTCTTT	NA	TRBV18	NA	TRBJ1-1
CSATGSYGYTF	TGCAGTGCTACAGGGAGCTATGGCTACACCTTC	NA	TRBV20-1	NA	TRBJ1-2
CASGTIGTGKGAGELFF	TGTGCCAGCGGGACCATCGGGACAGGGAAGGGGGCCGGGGAGCTGTTTTTT	many	TRBV28	TRBD1	TRBJ2-2
CASSYRAWGTSNTGELFF	TGTGCCAGCAGTTACCGTGCCTGGGGGACATCGAACACCGGGGAGCTGTTTTTT	NA	TRBV6-5	NA	TRBJ2-2
CASSPKGPYEQYF	TGTGCCAGCAGCCCTAAGGGGCCCTACGAGCAGTACTTC	few	TRBV7-9	NA	TRBJ2-7
CASRQARGSGNTIYF	TGTGCCAGCAGACAGGCCAGGGGGTCTGGAAACACCATATATTTT	once	TRBV3-1	TRBD1	TRBJ1-3
CASSSTIGGGAATGELFF	TGCGCCAGCAGCTCCACCATAGGCGGGGGGGCCGCGACCGGGGAGCTGTTTTTT	NA	TRBV5-1	TRBD2	TRBJ2-2
CASTPRTGGSYEQYF	TGCGCCAGCACTCCAAGGACAGGTGGATCCTACGAGCAGTACTTC	NA	TRBV5-1	TRBD1	TRBJ2-7
CSARDDNYGYTF	TGCAGTGCCCGGGACGACAACTATGGCTACACCTTC	NA	TRBV20-1	NA	TRBJ1-2
CSARVSGAYEQYF	TGCAGTGCTAGAGTCAGCGGGGCCTACGAGCAGTACTTC	NA	TRBV20-1	TRBD2	TRBJ2-7
CSASSQVFEQYF	TGCAGTGCTAGCTCACAGGTCTTCGAGCAGTACTTC	many	TRBV20-1	NA	TRBJ2-7
CSARASGQGGAQPQHF	TGCAGTGCTAGAGCGTCCGGACAGGGGGGCGCTCAGCCCCAGCATTTT	few	TRBV20-1	TRBD1	TRBJ1-5
CASSRGLTSGTYEQYF	TGTGCCAGCAGCCGGGGACTGACTAGCGGGACCTACGAGCAGTACTTC	many	TRBV3-1	TRBD2	TRBJ2-7
CASSPDRADSPLHF	TGCGCCAGCAGCCCGGACAGGGCGGATTCACCCCTCCACTTT	NA	TRBV5-1	TRBD1	TRBJ1-6
CASGIQGSSEQYF	TGTGCCAGCGGGATACAGGGTTCCAGCGAGCAGTACTTC	NA	TRBV7-2	NA	TRBJ2-7
CASSVVGTVSGNTIYF	TGTGCCAGCAGCGTAGTAGGGACTGTCTCTGGAAACACCATATATTTT	NA	TRBV9	NA	TRBJ1-3
CASSLNYASRYYEQYF	TGTGCCAGCAGCTTAAATTATGCTAGCCGGTATTACGAGCAGTACTTC	NA	TRBV7-2	NA	TRBJ2-7
CSARGGGRKDTGELFF	TGCAGTGCCCGAGGCGGGGGGCGAAAGGACACCGGGGAGCTGTTTTTT	few	TRBV20-1	TRBD2	TRBJ2-2
CSVAIAGTDTQYF	TGCAGCGTTGCGATAGCTGGCACAGATACGCAGTATTTT	NA	TRBV29-1	NA	TRBJ2-3
CSVLGTGGSGYTF	TGCAGCGTTCTAGGGACAGGGGGCTCTGGCTACACCTTC	NA	TRBV29-1	TRBD1	TRBJ1-2
CASSLEGAGINTQYF	TGTGCCAGCAGTTTGGAGGGAGCCGGCATAAATACGCAGTATTTT	few	TRBV12-3/TRBV12-4	NA	TRBJ2-3
CASSSAGGLNTGELFF	TGTGCCAGCAGTTCGGCGGGGGGGCTGAACACCGGGGAGCTGTTTTTT	NA	TRBV6-2/TRBV6-3	TRBD2	TRBJ2-2
CSATTGTGGNQPQHF	TGCAGTGCTACCACCGGGACAGGGGGCAATCAGCCCCAGCATTTT	many	TRBV20-1	TRBD1	TRBJ1-5
CASSTKSMGPKSYEQYF	TGCGCCAGCAGCACAAAAAGTATGGGACCCAAGAGCTACGAGCAGTACTTC	once	TRBV5-1	NA	TRBJ2-7
CSVLKGGETQYF	TGCAGCGTTCTAAAGGGAGGAGAGACCCAGTACTTC	once	TRBV20-1	NA	TRBJ2-5
CASSLGQGISEQYF	TGTGCCAGCAGCTTAGGGCAGGGGATAAGCGAGCAGTACTTC	NA	TRBV7-9	NA	TRBJ2-7
CSARATLTGELFF	TGCAGTGCTAGAGCCACCCTCACCGGGGAGCTGTTTTTT	few	TRBV20-1	NA	TRBJ2-2
CASSGNEQFF	TGTGCCAGCAGCGGGAATGAGCAGTTCTTC	many	TRBV2	NA	TRBJ2-1
CATSRDRDTVYEQYF	TGTGCCACCAGCAGAGATCGGGACACGGTCTACGAGCAGTACTTC	many	TRBV15	NA	TRBJ2-7
CACSFTGTGGSTEAFF	TGTGCCTGCAGCTTCACCGGGACAGGGGGTAGCACTGAAGCATTCTTT	NA	TRBV7-9	TRBD1	TRBJ1-1
CATSFDRNQPQHF	TGTGCCACCAGCTTTGACCGGAATCAGCCCCAGCATTTT	NA	TRBV15	NA	TRBJ1-5
CASSEWRLSDNEQFF	TGTGCCAGCAGTGAATGGCGACTTTCCGACAATGAGCAGTTCTTC	NA	TRBV6-1	NA	TRBJ2-1
CASSSRTSGAFYNEQFF	TGCGCCAGCAGCTCCCGGACTAGCGGGGCTTTCTACAATGAGCAGTTCTTC	NA	TRBV4-1	TRBD2	TRBJ2-1
CASSLDGDRASPLHF	TGCGCCAGCAGCTTGGATGGGGACAGGGCTTCACCCCTCCACTTT	NA	TRBV5-1	TRBD1	TRBJ1-6
CASIGQSSLGAGDTQYF	TGTGCCAGCATCGGACAGTCCAGTTTGGGCGCTGGAGATACGCAGTATTTT	NA	TRBV12-3/TRBV12-4	NA	TRBJ2-3
CASSGRDTQYF	TGTGCCAGCAGCGGCCGAGATACGCAGTATTTT	NA	TRBV7-2	NA	TRBJ2-3
CASSPGGGGREEQFF	TGTGCCAGCAGCCCGGGGGGGGGAGGCAGGGAGGAGCAGTTCTTC	NA	TRBV7-3	TRBD2	TRBJ2-1
CASSPKSDTQYF	TGCGCCAGCAGCCCAAAATCAGATACGCAGTATTTT	few	TRBV5-1	NA	TRBJ2-3
CSARTSGRAPSVYEQYF	TGCAGTGCTCGGACTAGCGGGAGGGCCCCCTCAGTCTACGAGCAGTACTTC	few	TRBV20-1	TRBD2	TRBJ2-7